This T cell receptor beta chain was identified in a study of shared clonotypes between healthy human individuals. The CDR3 is 17 residues long. The germline CDR1 and CDR2 sequences are SGHKS and YYEKEE (reference sequence). V was pared by 0 bases and J by 0 bases, with 10 bases between. TCRdb's table, derived via immunoSEQ multiplex PCR, lists solely in-frame clones and lacks some. The sample lists some 2.1 million clones, roughly 95% occurring once. CD45RO-negative, CCR7-positively selected cells formed the naive CD8 fraction, excluding terminally differentiated effector memory CD45RA+ cells. The V call is TRBV5-5, the J call TRBJ2-6; a possible D gene is TRBD2 (5 bases). This sequence originates from a man aged 18 to 30 in good health. The source material was naive CD8+ T cells sorted from blood. CDR3 loop: CASSLALGSSGANVLTF. The CDR3 nucleotides read TGTGCCAGCAGCTTGGCGTTAGGGAGCTCTGGGGCCAACGTCCTGACTTTC.